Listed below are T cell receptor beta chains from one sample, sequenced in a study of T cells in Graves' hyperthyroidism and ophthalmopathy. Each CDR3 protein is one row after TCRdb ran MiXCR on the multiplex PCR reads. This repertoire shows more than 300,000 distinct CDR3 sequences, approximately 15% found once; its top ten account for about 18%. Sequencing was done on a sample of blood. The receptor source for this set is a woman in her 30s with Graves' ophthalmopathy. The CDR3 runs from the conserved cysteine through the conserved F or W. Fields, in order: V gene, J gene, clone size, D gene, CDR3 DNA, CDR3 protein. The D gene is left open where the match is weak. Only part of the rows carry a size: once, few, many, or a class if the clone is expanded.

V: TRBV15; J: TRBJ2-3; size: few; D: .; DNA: TGTGCCACCAGCAGCGGGGTGCGCACAGATACGCAGTATTTT; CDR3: CATSSGVRTDTQYF
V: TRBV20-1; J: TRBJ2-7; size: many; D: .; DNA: TGCAGTGCTAGAATTCAGGGCAACTCCTACGAGCAGTACTTC; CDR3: CSARIQGNSYEQYF
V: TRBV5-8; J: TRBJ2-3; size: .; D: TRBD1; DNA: TGTGCCAGCAGCTCAGGGACAGACCTCACAGATACGCAGTATTTT; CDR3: CASSSGTDLTDTQYF
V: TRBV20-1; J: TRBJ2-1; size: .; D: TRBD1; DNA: TGCAGTGCTCAACGACAGGGTATCAACGAGCAGTTCTTC; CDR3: CSAQRQGINEQFF
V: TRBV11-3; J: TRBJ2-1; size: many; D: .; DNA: TGTGCCAGCAGCGGGCTAAGGGGTGAGCAGTTCTTC; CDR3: CASSGLRGEQFF
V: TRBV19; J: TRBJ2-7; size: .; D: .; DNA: TGTGCCAGTAGTATCTCATGGAGGCTATACGAGCAGTACTTC; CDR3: CASSISWRLYEQYF
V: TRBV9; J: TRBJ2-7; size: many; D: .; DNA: TGTGCCAGCAGCGTAGTAAAAGTGGAACTAGCCTACGAGCAGTACTTC; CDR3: CASSVVKVELAYEQYF
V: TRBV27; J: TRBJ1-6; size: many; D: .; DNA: TGTGCCAGCAGTTTATCGCGACAGGTCTCACCCCTCCACTTT; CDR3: CASSLSRQVSPLHF
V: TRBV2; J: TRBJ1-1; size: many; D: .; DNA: TGTGCCAGCAGGGACCAGGACAGAAAGAACACTGAAGCTTTCTTT; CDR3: CASRDQDRKNTEAFF
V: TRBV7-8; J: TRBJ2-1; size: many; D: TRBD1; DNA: TGTGCCAGCAGCTTTCGACAGGGATACAATGAGCAGTTCTTC; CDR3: CASSFRQGYNEQFF
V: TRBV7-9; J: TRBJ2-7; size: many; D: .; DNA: TGTGCCAGCAGCCCCTCCCTGCGGGAAAGATCCTACGAGCAGTACTTC; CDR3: CASSPSLRERSYEQYF
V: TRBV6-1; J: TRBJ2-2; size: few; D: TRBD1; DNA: TGTGCCAGCAGGGACAGGGTTGGCCCCGGGGAGCTGTTTTTT; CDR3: CASRDRVGPGELFF
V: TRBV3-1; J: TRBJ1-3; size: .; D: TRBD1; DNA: TGTGCCAGCAGCCAAGCTTCCCGGACAGGGATCGGAAACACCATATATTTT; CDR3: CASSQASRTGIGNTIYF
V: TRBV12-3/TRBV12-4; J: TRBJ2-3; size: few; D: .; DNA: TGTGCCAGCAGTTTCGGGTCGGGGAGGTCAGATACGCAGTATTTT; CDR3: CASSFGSGRSDTQYF
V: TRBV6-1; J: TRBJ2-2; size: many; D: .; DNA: TGTGCCAGCACCGAAGGACACCTCACCGGGGAGCTGTTTTTT; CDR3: CASTEGHLTGELFF
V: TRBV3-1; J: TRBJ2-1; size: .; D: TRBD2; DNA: TGTGCCAGCAGCCAAGTGGTAGCGGGGGGGTTTGGGCAGTTCTTC; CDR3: CASSQVVAGGFGQFF
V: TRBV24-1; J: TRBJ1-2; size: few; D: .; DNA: TGTGCCACCAGTGATTTCAGGACGAACTATGGCTACACCTTC; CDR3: CATSDFRTNYGYTF
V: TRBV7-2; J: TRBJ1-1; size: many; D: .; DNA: TGTGCCAGCAGCTTTGTTGTAAAAAGAGGGGAAGCTTTCTTT; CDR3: CASSFVVKRGEAFF
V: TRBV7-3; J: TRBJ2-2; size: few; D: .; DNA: TGTGCCAGCAGCCAAACTTCGGGACCCACCGGGGAGCTGTTTTTT; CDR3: CASSQTSGPTGELFF
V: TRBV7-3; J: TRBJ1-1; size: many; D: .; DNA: TGTGCCAGCGGGAGAGATAGGAACACTGAAGCTTTCTTT; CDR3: CASGRDRNTEAFF
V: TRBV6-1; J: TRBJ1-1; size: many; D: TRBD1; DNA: TGTGCCAGCAGCCGAAAAAGACAGGGTATTGGGAGCACTGAAGCTTTCTTT; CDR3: CASSRKRQGIGSTEAFF
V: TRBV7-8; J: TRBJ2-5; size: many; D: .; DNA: TGTGCCAGCAGCCCCTGGGAGGAGACCCAGTACTTC; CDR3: CASSPWEETQYF
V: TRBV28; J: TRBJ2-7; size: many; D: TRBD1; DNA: TGTGCCAGCAGTCGACAGGGGGCTTTAGAGCAGTACTTC; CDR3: CASSRQGALEQYF
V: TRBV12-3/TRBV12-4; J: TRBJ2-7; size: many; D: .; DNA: TGTGCCAGCAGTTTTCGGATAGGACTCCCGTACGAGCAGTACTTC; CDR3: CASSFRIGLPYEQYF
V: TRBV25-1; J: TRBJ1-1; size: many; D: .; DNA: TGTGCCAGCAGTGAATTAGGGTACACTGAAGCTTTCTTT; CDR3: CASSELGYTEAFF
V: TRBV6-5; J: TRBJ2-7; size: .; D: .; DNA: TGTGCCAGCAGTTACTCGAGAAACTTCTACGAGCAGTACTTC; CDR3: CASSYSRNFYEQYF
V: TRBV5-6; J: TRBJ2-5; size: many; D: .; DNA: TGTGCCAGCAGCTTCAGGATACAAGAGACCCAGTACTTC; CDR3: CASSFRIQETQYF
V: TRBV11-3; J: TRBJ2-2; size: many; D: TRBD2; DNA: TGTGCCAGCAGCCCAGGAGGACTAGCGGGCGATTCCGGGGAGCTGTTTTTT; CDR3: CASSPGGLAGDSGELFF
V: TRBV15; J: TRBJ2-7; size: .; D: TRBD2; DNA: TGTGCCACCAGCAGAGATCGAGCTAGCGGGGAATACGAGCAGTACTTC; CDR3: CATSRDRASGEYEQYF
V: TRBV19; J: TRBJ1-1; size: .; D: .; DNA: TGTGCCAGTAGTATAGGGGACACCTTGGGCACTGAAGCTTTCTTT; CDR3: CASSIGDTLGTEAFF
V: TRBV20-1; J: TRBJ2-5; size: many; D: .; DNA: TGCAGTGCTAGCCCTGGGGGGGCTAGACGGGAGACCCAGTACTTC; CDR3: CSASPGGARRETQYF
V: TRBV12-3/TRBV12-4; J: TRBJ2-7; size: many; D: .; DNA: TGTGCCAGCAGTTTAGATTTTCGATTGGTAGGGGGTTACGAGCAGTACTTC; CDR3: CASSLDFRLVGGYEQYF
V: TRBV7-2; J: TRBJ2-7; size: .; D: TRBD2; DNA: TGTGCCAGCAGCCGACCTAGCGGGGGGGACTACTACGAGCAGTACTTC; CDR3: CASSRPSGGDYYEQYF
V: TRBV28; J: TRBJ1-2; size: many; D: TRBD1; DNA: TGTGCCAGCAATCAAAACGGACAGGGCTTCTCTAACTATGGCTACACCTTC; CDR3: CASNQNGQGFSNYGYTF
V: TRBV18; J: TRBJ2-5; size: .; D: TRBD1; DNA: TGTGCCAGCTCAGCCGGACAGGGAAGGACGGAGACCCAGTACTTC; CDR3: CASSAGQGRTETQYF
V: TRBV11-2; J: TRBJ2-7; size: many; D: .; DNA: TGTGCCAGCAGCTTGAGAGGGGGTACCTCCTACGAGCAGTACTTC; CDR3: CASSLRGGTSYEQYF
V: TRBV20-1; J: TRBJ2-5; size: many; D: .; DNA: TGCAGTGCTTCGGGGGGCAGGGAGGCGGGAGAGACCCAGTACTTC; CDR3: CSASGGREAGETQYF
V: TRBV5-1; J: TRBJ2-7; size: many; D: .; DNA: TGCGCCAGCAGCCCTACAGAGCCCTCCTACGAGCAGTACTTC; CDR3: CASSPTEPSYEQYF
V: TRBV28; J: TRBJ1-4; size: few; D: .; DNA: TGTGCCAGCACGGAGCAGTCTAATGAAAAACTGTTTTTT; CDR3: CASTEQSNEKLFF
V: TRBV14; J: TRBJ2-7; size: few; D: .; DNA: TGTGCCAGCAGCCCTTTACAGGGAACCTACGAGCAGTACTTC; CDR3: CASSPLQGTYEQYF
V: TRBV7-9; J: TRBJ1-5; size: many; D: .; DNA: TGTGCCAGCAGCACGGACATCCAACCCCAGCATTTT; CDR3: CASSTDIQPQHF
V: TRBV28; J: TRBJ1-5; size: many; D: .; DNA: TGTGCCAGCAGTTTAGTGGGGGCGCAGAATCAGCCCCAGCATTTT; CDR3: CASSLVGAQNQPQHF
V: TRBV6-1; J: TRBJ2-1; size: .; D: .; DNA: TGTGCCAGCAGCCACCTCGGGAGCCAGGGAGGTTACAATGAGCAGTTCTTC; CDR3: CASSHLGSQGGYNEQFF
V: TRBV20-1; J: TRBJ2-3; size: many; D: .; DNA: TGCAGTGCCTCAAGACAACAGTCCCCACTCACAGATACGCAGTATTTT; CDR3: CSASRQQSPLTDTQYF
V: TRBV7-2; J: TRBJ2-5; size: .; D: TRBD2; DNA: TGTGCCAGCAGCTTAGTAGGGGGGTTGATTACGGGGGGGTTAGAGACCCAGTACTTC; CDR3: CASSLVGGLITGGLETQYF
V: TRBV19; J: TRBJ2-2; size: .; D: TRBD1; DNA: TGTGCCAGTAGCCCCCGGGACAGGGATTGGACCGGGGAGCTGTTTTTT; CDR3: CASSPRDRDWTGELFF
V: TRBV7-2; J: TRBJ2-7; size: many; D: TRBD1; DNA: TGTGCCAGCAGTTACAGGGGAGAGTCCTTTTACGAGCAGTACTTC; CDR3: CASSYRGESFYEQYF
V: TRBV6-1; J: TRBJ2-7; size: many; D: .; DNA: TGTGCCAGCAGTGAAGCCGAAAGCTACGAGCAGTACTTC; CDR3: CASSEAESYEQYF